These 28 T cell receptor beta chains were all obtained from the same sample, sequenced in a study of shared clonotypes between healthy human individuals. Profiling relied on immunoSEQ multiplex PCR, and the TCRdb table lists in-frame clones only, not all of them. Of hundreds of thousands of clones in the sample, 85% to 95% were seen once. The naive CD8 fraction comprised CD45RO-negative cells positively selected for CCR7 and excluded terminally differentiated effector memory CD45RA+ cells. The sample consisted of naive CD8+ T cells sorted from blood. These receptors originate from a woman aged 25 to 45 in good health.

The rearrangement joins TRBV28 to TRBJ2-1; a weak D match, TRBD2 (6 bases). Germline V gene lookup returns CDR1 MDHEN and CDR2 SYDVKM. V was pared by 6 bases and J by 4 bases, with 22 bases between. The CDR3 length is 17 residues. The CDR3 nucleotides are TGTGCCAGCAGAGCACAGCGGGTAAGCGGACCTTACAATGAGCAGTTCTTC. This translates into CASRAQRVSGPYNEQFF.

This chain links TRBV4-1 with TRBJ2-2; unclear D gene. Germline V gene data show CDR1 as MGHRA and CDR2 as YSYEKL. The CDR3 spans 16 residues. Trimming took 2 bases from V and 4 from J, leaving 14 bases between them. As DNA, the CDR3 is TGCGCCAGCAGCCAAAAGTTAGGGCGAAGCACCGGGGAGCTGTTTTTT. This sequence encodes CASSQKLGRSTGELFF.

The gene calls are TRBV7-8 and TRBJ2-3, with 9 bases fitting TRBD2. This CDR3 is built from 17 residues. Germline values: CDR1 SGHVS, CDR2 FQNEAQ. J gave up 4 bases and V 0 bases, and 8 bases lay outside the gene matches. CDR3 DNA sequence: TGTGCCAGCAGCTTAGCCTTAGCGGGAGCTCGGGCAGATACGCAGTATTTT. Translating it yields CASSLALAGARADTQYF.

The V call is TRBV9, the J call TRBJ2-1; possible D gene TRBD2, 5 bases. Trimming took 3 bases from V and 3 from J, leaving 10 bases between them. This CDR3 is 14 amino acids long. CDR1 is SGDLS, CDR2 YYNGEE, per germline. CDR3 coding DNA: TGTGCCAGCAGCGGTGGCGGACTCTACAATGAGCAGTTCTTC. The encoded protein is CASSGGGLYNEQFF.

J is TRBJ1-5 and V is TRBV4-1; tentative D call: TRBD1 (6 bases). CDR1 MGHRA and CDR2 YSYEKL come from the germline V gene. The CDR3 is made up of 15 amino acids. V dropped 5 bases and J dropped 1 base, with 12 bases sitting between them. The CDR3 region is CASSGGGKSNQPQHF. The CDR3 coding sequence is TGCGCCAGCAGCGGGGGCGGGAAAAGCAATCAGCCCCAGCATTTT.

The chain has TRBV19 and TRBJ2-1; 8 nucleotides agree with TRBD1. This CDR3 contains 17 residues. CDR1 and CDR2 from the germline V gene are LNHDA and SQIVND (reference sequence). Germline trimming cut 3 bases from V and 3 bases from J; bases unmatched to any gene: 10. CDR3 in amino acids: CASSILVSRGHYNEQFF. The CDR3 DNA reads as TGTGCCAGTAGTATCCTAGTTTCCAGGGGGCACTACAATGAGCAGTTCTTC.

This chain uses TRBV9 with TRBJ2-7, with 9 bases lining up with TRBD2. The V segment lost 0 bases and the J segment 2 bases; nucleotides outside the gene matches: 9. CDR1 and CDR2 from the germline V gene are SGDLS and YYNGEE. CDR3 length: 17 amino acids. The CDR3 reads CASSVEGGTSWAYEQYF. The CDR3 DNA reads TGTGCCAGCAGCGTAGAGGGGGGGACTAGCTGGGCCTACGAGCAGTACTTC.

The rearrangement uses TRBV6-1 and TRBJ2-3, with D unresolved. With 4 bases removed from V and 0 bases from J, the gap between germline ends came to 5 bases. This CDR3 has 13 residues. Per the germline V gene, CDR1 is MNHNS and CDR2 is SASEGT. The CDR3 nucleotides are TGTGCCAGCAGTGTATCTAGCACAGATACGCAGTATTTT. It specifies CASSVSSTDTQYF.

This chain joins TRBV27 and TRBJ2-7; D remains ambiguous. Germline V gene sequence: CDR1 MNHEY, CDR2 SMNVEV (reference sequence). CDR3 length equals 17 residues. Trimming took 0 bases from V and 4 from J, leaving 19 bases between them. The CDR3 DNA sequence: TGTGCCAGCAGTTTATCAGCTGGGCGAGTACAGAAATACGAGCAGTACTTC. This sequence encodes CASSLSAGRVQKYEQYF.

The V call is TRBV28, the J call TRBJ1-1, with D possibly matching TRBD1 (6 bases). With 7 bases removed from V and 4 bases from J, the gap between germline ends came to 10 bases. The CDR3 sequence is 12 residues long. Germline-derived CDR1 and CDR2 are MDHEN and SYDVKM. The CDR3 loop is CASNRGGTEAFF. CDR3 DNA: TGTGCCAGCAACCGAGGGGGCACTGAAGCTTTCTTT.

Remarks on this clone: Other DNA sequences in this sample translate to the same CDR3. The chain combines TRBV25-1 with TRBJ2-1; weak D call: TRBD2 (5 bases). Germline assignment: CDR1 MGHDK and CDR2 SYGVNS. The ends were cut back, 6 bases at V and 0 bases at J, with 12 bases in the middle. There are 15 residues in the CDR3. Here the CDR3 reads CASSVGLPSYNEQFF. The CDR3 DNA follows: TGTGCCAGCAGCGTAGGACTCCCCTCCTACAATGAGCAGTTCTTC. Together with reference TRBV25-1 and TRBJ2-1, the CDR3 gives the full variable domain: EADIYQTPRYLVIGTGKKITLECSQTMGHDKMYWYQQDPGMELHLIHYSYGVNSTEKGDLSSESTVSRIRTEHFPLTLESARPSHTSQYLCASSVGLPSYNEQFFGPGTRLTVL.

This chain joins TRBV19 and TRBJ2-5; D gene unclear. Near its end, the DNA agrees better with TRBJ2-7, so the J call may be wrong. The length of the CDR3 is 13 residues. Germline lookup yields CDR1 LNHDA and CDR2 SQIVND (reference sequence). The CDR3 reads CASSIVSRGEQYF. The DNA for the CDR3 is TGTGCCAGTAGTATTGTGTCTCGAGGCGAGCAGTACTTC.

V usage is TRBV6-1 and J usage is TRBJ1-2; D is undetermined. Per the germline V gene, CDR1 is MNHNS and CDR2 is SASEGT. V was cut by 0 bases and J by 5 bases, with 13 bases left in between. This CDR3 is 15 amino acids long. DNA for the CDR3: TGTGCCAGCAGTGAAGCGCTCGCGTTGGGATATGGCTACACCTTC. Translated, it gives CASSEALALGYGYTF.

Remarks on this clone: The sample contains more than one DNA sequence encoding this CDR3. This sequence joins TRBV28 and TRBJ2-7; no firm D call. V was clipped by 3 bases and J by 6 bases, with 6 bases between them. The germline CDR1 and CDR2 sequences are MDHEN and SYDVKM. This CDR3 is 11 amino acids long. CDR3 sequence: CASSFPGEQYF. The DNA of the CDR3 is TGTGCCAGCAGTTTCCCGGGCGAGCAGTACTTC.

Details on this clone: The sample has other DNA sequences that encode this CDR3 too. This rearrangement joins TRBV20-1 to TRBJ2-7; no definite D call. V dropped 6 bases and J dropped 6 bases, with 9 bases sitting between them. Germline V CDR1 and CDR2: DFQATT, SNEGSKA (reference sequence). The CDR3 is 10 residues long. CDR3 DNA: TGCAGTGCCAGGTCGGGCGAGCAGTACTTC. Protein product: CSARSGEQYF.

The count of this clone is one. The J gene is TRBJ2-1, the V gene TRBV9, with TRBD2 identical over 15 bases. Germline lookup yields CDR1 SGDLS and CDR2 YYNGEE. This CDR3 contains 15 residues. With 3 bases clipped from V and 12 bases from J, the junction kept 7 bases outside the gene matches. The chain's CDR3 is CASSAGLAGGAGQFF. DNA for the CDR3: TGTGCCAGCAGCGCCGGACTAGCGGGAGGGGCGGGGCAGTTCTTC.

The V call is TRBV11-2, the J call TRBJ2-2; 12 nucleotides agree with TRBD1. Germline lookup yields CDR1 SGHAT and CDR2 FQNNGV. The CDR3 contains 16 residues. V lost 3 bases, J lost 5 bases, and 4 bases stayed unmatched. The CDR3 bases are TGTGCCAGCAGCTTTGGGGACAGGGGGCGAACCGGGGAGCTGTTTTTT. It is translated as CASSFGDRGRTGELFF.

The chain joins TRBV18 to TRBJ1-1; 9 bases line up with TRBD1. The CDR3 has 18 residues. J lost 3 bases, V lost 5 bases, and 16 bases had no gene match. Germline V gene sequence: CDR1 KGHSH, CDR2 LQKENI. The CDR3, as DNA: TGTGCCAGCTCAACGATTTCCGGGACAGGGAGTACGGACACTGAAGCTTTCTTT. This gives the protein CASSTISGTGSTDTEAFF.

V is TRBV28 and J is TRBJ2-7; the match to TRBD2 covers 8 bases. CDR3 size: 14 residues. V dropped 5 bases and J dropped 2; count of bases not matched to a gene: 5. Germline values: CDR1 MDHEN, CDR2 SYDVKM. This chain's CDR3 is CASSTSGLAYEQYF. CDR3 DNA: TGTGCCAGCAGTACTAGCGGTCTTGCCTACGAGCAGTACTTC.

The chain combines TRBV6-5 with TRBJ2-7; D call uncertain. The CDR3 loop spans 13 amino acids. The V and J ends lost 6 bases and 5 bases respectively, with 14 bases between them. CDR1 and CDR2 from the germline V gene are MNHEY and SVGAGI. CDR3 sequence reads: CASSLGRSNEQYF. In DNA form, the CDR3 reads TGTGCCAGCAGCCTCGGACGGAGTAACGAGCAGTACTTC.

The genes are TRBV19 and TRBJ1-1; D not certain. Per the germline V gene, CDR1 is LNHDA and CDR2 is SQIVND (reference sequence). V lost 4 bases and J 0 bases, leaving 9 bases between the germline ends. This CDR3 has 14 amino acids. This CDR3 reads CASSNPLMNTEAFF. The CDR3 DNA reads as TGTGCCAGTAGTAATCCCCTCATGAACACTGAAGCTTTCTTT.

The chain is built from TRBV5-4 and TRBJ2-3, with D perhaps matching TRBD1 (6 bases). V dropped 0 bases and J dropped 0 bases, with 8 bases sitting between them. The CDR3 extends over 15 amino acids. Germline V gene lookup returns CDR1 SGHNT and CDR2 YYREEE (reference sequence). DNA of the CDR3: TGTGCCAGCAGCTTGGGACAGGCTAGCACAGATACGCAGTATTTT. This translates into CASSLGQASTDTQYF.

This chain uses TRBV11-2 with TRBJ1-3; D gene uncertain. Per germline, CDR1 SGHAT and CDR2 FQNNGV. V shed 1 base and J shed 3 bases, with 7 bases lying between them. The CDR3 is 14 amino acids. CDR3 residues: CASSLAGDGNTIYF. The CDR3 DNA reads TGTGCCAGCAGCTTAGCGGGAGATGGAAACACCATATATTTT.

The gene calls are TRBV25-1 and TRBJ2-1, with 8 nucleotides matching TRBD1. The CDR3 has 13 amino acids. Trimming took 4 bases from V and 7 from J; bases not matched to a gene: 3. Germline CDR1 reads MGHDK; CDR2 reads SYGVNS. The CDR3, as DNA: TGTGCCAGCAGTGGGACAGGGAGGAATGAGCAGTTCTTC. Its translation is CASSGTGRNEQFF. Drawing the rest from reference TRBV25-1 and TRBJ2-1, the complete variable domain is EADIYQTPRYLVIGTGKKITLECSQTMGHDKMYWYQQDPGMELHLIHYSYGVNSTEKGDLSSESTVSRIRTEHFPLTLESARPSHTSQYLCASSGTGRNEQFFGPGTRLTVL.

As concerns this clone: This CDR3 is also generated by other DNA sequences in the sample. J is TRBJ1-3 and V is TRBV19; D might be TRBD1 (6 bases). The CDR3 is 14 residues long. The V gene lost 6 bases and the J gene lost 2 bases, with 11 bases spanning the gap. The V gene's germline CDR1 is LNHDA and CDR2 SQIVND (reference sequence). DNA of the CDR3: TGTGCCAGTAGCGCAGGGGTGACTGGAAACACCATATATTTT. This translates into CASSAGVTGNTIYF.

V gene TRBV9 combines with J gene TRBJ2-2, with D unclear. Deletions cut 0 bases from V and 0 bases from J, with 12 bases between. The CDR3 runs to 17 residues. CDR1 is SGDLS and CDR2 is YYNGEE in the germline V gene. CDR3 nucleotides: TGTGCCAGCAGCGTAGAGCCAGGAACCGCGAACACCGGGGAGCTGTTTTTT. It encodes CASSVEPGTANTGELFF.

CDR3 coding DNA: TGCGCCAGCAGCCAAATAGGGGCTTTCACTGAAGCTTTCTTT. It translates to CASSQIGAFTEAFF. The rearrangement joins TRBV4-1 to TRBJ1-1, with D maybe TRBD1 (5 bases). The germline V gene has CDR1 MGHRA and CDR2 YSYEKL. CDR3 size: 14 residues. Trimming took off 2 bases at V and 4 bases at J, with 11 bases between the two ends.

This clone was counted once. The junction differs from germline at one of its ends, possibly a read error. The rearrangement joins TRBV28 to TRBJ2-7; 9 positions agree with TRBD2. Germline CDR1 reads MDHEN; CDR2 reads SYDVKM. The CDR3 spans 15 residues. The CDR3 loop is CASSLYSGSSNEQYF. In DNA, the CDR3 is TGTGCCAGCAGTCTTTATAGCGGGAGCTCCAACGAGCAGTACTTC.